The rows below give T cell receptor beta chains drawn from one sample of a study of T cell changes during pregnancy in multiple sclerosis. Sequencing used immunoSEQ multiplex PCR; TCRdb keeps in-frame clones, though not all of them. The sample comprises fewer than 65,000 clones, roughly nine tenths of which are singletons, and about 0.8% rests with the top ten. This specimen was CD4+ T cells from peripheral blood mononuclear cells, taken in the first trimester of pregnancy. The receptors derive from a female donor with multiple sclerosis, enrolled in a pregnancy study. Each CDR3 is given with its conserved first and last residue. The D gene is left open where the match is weak. Not every row has a clone size; where given, it reads once, few, many or a size class.

CDR3 protein: CAWRMTDYNEQFF
CDR3 DNA: TGTGCCTGGAGGATGACAGATTACAATGAGCAGTTCTTC
clone size: -
V gene: TRBV30
D gene: -
CDR3 length: 13
J gene: TRBJ2-1

CDR3 protein: CASSHGGTGELFF
CDR3 DNA: TGTGCCAGCAGCCATGGGGGGACCGGGGAGCTGTTTTTT
clone size: -
V gene: TRBV7-7
D gene: -
CDR3 length: 13
J gene: TRBJ2-2

CDR3 protein: CASSLLLLSPSDYGYTF
CDR3 DNA: TGTGCCAGCAGCTTACTTCTTCTCTCTCCCTCGGACTATGGCTACACCTTC
clone size: -
V gene: TRBV7-9
D gene: -
CDR3 length: 17
J gene: TRBJ1-2

CDR3 protein: CASSLLSDYGYTF
CDR3 DNA: TGTGCCAGCAGCTTGCTCAGCGACTATGGCTACACCTTC
clone size: -
V gene: TRBV5-8
D gene: -
CDR3 length: 13
J gene: TRBJ1-2

CDR3 protein: CASSETLQGRAFF
CDR3 DNA: TGTGCCAGCAGTGAAACCTTACAGGGTAGAGCTTTCTTT
clone size: -
V gene: TRBV6-4
D gene: -
CDR3 length: 13
J gene: TRBJ1-1

CDR3 protein: CASTLDSSGNTIYF
CDR3 DNA: TGTGCCAGCACTCTAGATAGCTCTGGAAACACCATATATTTT
clone size: -
V gene: TRBV2
D gene: -
CDR3 length: 14
J gene: TRBJ1-3

CDR3 protein: CASRTSGGSNQPQHF
CDR3 DNA: TGTGCCAGCAGAACCTCGGGGGGTAGCAATCAGCCCCAGCATTTT
clone size: -
V gene: TRBV28
D gene: -
CDR3 length: 15
J gene: TRBJ1-5

CDR3 protein: CSGLASTDTQYF
CDR3 DNA: TGCAGCGGTTTAGCGAGCACAGATACGCAGTATTTT
clone size: -
V gene: TRBV29-1
D gene: -
CDR3 length: 12
J gene: TRBJ2-3

CDR3 protein: CATRKSGLRNEQFF
CDR3 DNA: TGTGCCACCAGGAAGTCTGGGCTCCGGAATGAGCAGTTCTTC
clone size: once
V gene: TRBV15
D gene: -
CDR3 length: 14
J gene: TRBJ2-1

CDR3 protein: CASSLGGVGYNEQFF
CDR3 DNA: TGCGCCAGCAGCTTGGGGGGGGTTGGGTACAATGAGCAGTTCTTC
clone size: few
V gene: TRBV5-1
D gene: -
CDR3 length: 15
J gene: TRBJ2-1

CDR3 protein: CASSFSQGQGATEAFF
CDR3 DNA: TGTGCCAGCAGCTTTTCCCAGGGACAGGGCGCCACTGAAGCTTTCTTT
clone size: few
V gene: TRBV11-2
D gene: TRBD1
CDR3 length: 16
J gene: TRBJ1-1

CDR3 protein: CASSLEGTRLQETQYF
CDR3 DNA: TGTGCCAGCAGCTTAGAGGGGACTAGACTCCAAGAGACCCAGTACTTC
clone size: -
V gene: TRBV7-6
D gene: TRBD2
CDR3 length: 16
J gene: TRBJ2-5

CDR3 protein: CASSVVPGQETQYF
CDR3 DNA: TGTGCCAGCAGCGTAGTCCCGGGTCAAGAGACCCAGTACTTC
clone size: -
V gene: TRBV9
D gene: -
CDR3 length: 14
J gene: TRBJ2-5

CDR3 protein: CSVDATGFRYGYTF
CDR3 DNA: TGCAGCGTTGACGCGACAGGGTTTCGCTATGGCTACACCTTC
clone size: once
V gene: TRBV29-1
D gene: TRBD1
CDR3 length: 14
J gene: TRBJ1-2

CDR3 protein: CSVDRGPGELFF
CDR3 DNA: TGCAGCGTTGATAGGGGCCCCGGGGAGCTGTTTTTT
clone size: -
V gene: TRBV29-1
D gene: -
CDR3 length: 12
J gene: TRBJ2-2

CDR3 protein: CASSWTGDTQYF
CDR3 DNA: TGTGCCAGCAGCTGGACAGGGGATACGCAGTATTTT
clone size: -
V gene: TRBV7-2
D gene: TRBD1
CDR3 length: 12
J gene: TRBJ2-3

CDR3 protein: CSVEVGTSGNFNEQFF
CDR3 DNA: TGCAGCGTTGAAGTTGGTACCAGCGGAAACTTCAATGAGCAGTTCTTC
clone size: -
V gene: TRBV29-1
D gene: -
CDR3 length: 16
J gene: TRBJ2-1

CDR3 protein: CASSKARNSENTEAFF
CDR3 DNA: TGTGCCAGCAGCAAAGCGCGAAACTCCGAGAACACTGAAGCTTTCTTT
clone size: -
V gene: TRBV21-1
D gene: -
CDR3 length: 16
J gene: TRBJ1-1

CDR3 protein: CASSVARGPNTEAFF
CDR3 DNA: TGTGCCAGCAGCGTAGCCAGGGGACCCAACACTGAAGCTTTCTTT
clone size: -
V gene: TRBV9
D gene: -
CDR3 length: 15
J gene: TRBJ1-1

CDR3 protein: CASSPLVPNNEQFF
CDR3 DNA: TGTGCCAGCAGCCCGCTAGTGCCGAACAATGAGCAGTTCTTC
clone size: -
V gene: TRBV7-3
D gene: -
CDR3 length: 14
J gene: TRBJ2-1

CDR3 protein: CASGLAGEVYGYTF
CDR3 DNA: TGTGCTAGTGGTTTAGCCGGGGAGGTCTATGGCTACACCTTC
clone size: -
V gene: TRBV12-5
D gene: -
CDR3 length: 14
J gene: TRBJ1-2

CDR3 protein: CASALTGIRGNTIYF
CDR3 DNA: TGTGCCAGCGCCCTAACAGGGATAAGAGGAAACACCATATATTTT
clone size: -
V gene: TRBV2
D gene: -
CDR3 length: 15
J gene: TRBJ1-3

CDR3 protein: CAISAGGYTDTQYF
CDR3 DNA: TGTGCCATCAGTGCCGGCGGGTACACAGATACGCAGTATTTT
clone size: -
V gene: TRBV10-3
D gene: -
CDR3 length: 14
J gene: TRBJ2-3

CDR3 protein: CASSVYRGSYNSPLHF
CDR3 DNA: TGTGCCAGCAGCGTCTACAGGGGCTCCTATAATTCACCCCTCCACTTT
clone size: -
V gene: TRBV5-5
D gene: TRBD1
CDR3 length: 16
J gene: TRBJ1-6

CDR3 protein: CASSLAGTGGYEQYF
CDR3 DNA: TGTGCCAGCAGCTTGGCCGGGACAGGGGGGTACGAGCAGTACTTC
clone size: -
V gene: TRBV5-4
D gene: TRBD1
CDR3 length: 15
J gene: TRBJ2-7

CDR3 protein: CATSHYPGNPNEQFF
CDR3 DNA: TGTGCCACCTCTCACTATCCGGGGAACCCCAATGAGCAGTTCTTC
clone size: -
V gene: TRBV7-3
D gene: -
CDR3 length: 15
J gene: TRBJ2-1

CDR3 protein: CATSKDRGADTQYF
CDR3 DNA: TGTGCCACCAGCAAGGACAGGGGTGCAGATACGCAGTATTTT
clone size: -
V gene: TRBV15
D gene: TRBD1
CDR3 length: 14
J gene: TRBJ2-3

CDR3 protein: CASSLGLSGNTIYF
CDR3 DNA: TGTGCCAGCAGCTTGGGTTTATCTGGAAACACCATATATTTT
clone size: once
V gene: TRBV5-6
D gene: -
CDR3 length: 14
J gene: TRBJ1-3

CDR3 protein: CASSPLGSGEKLFF
CDR3 DNA: TGTGCCAGCTCACCCCTCGGATCGGGAGAAAAACTGTTTTTT
clone size: -
V gene: TRBV18
D gene: -
CDR3 length: 14
J gene: TRBJ1-4

CDR3 protein: CAILQYEGNSPLHF
CDR3 DNA: TGTGCCATACTACAGTACGAGGGAAATTCACCCCTCCACTTT
clone size: -
V gene: TRBV7-9
D gene: -
CDR3 length: 14
J gene: TRBJ1-6

CDR3 protein: CASSQGLNMNTEAFF
CDR3 DNA: TGCGCCAGCAGCCAAGGGTTAAACATGAACACTGAAGCTTTCTTT
clone size: -
V gene: TRBV4-3
D gene: -
CDR3 length: 15
J gene: TRBJ1-1

CDR3 protein: CASSLEYGAYEQYF
CDR3 DNA: TGCGCCAGCAGCTTGGAGTACGGAGCCTACGAGCAGTACTTC
clone size: once
V gene: TRBV5-1
D gene: -
CDR3 length: 14
J gene: TRBJ2-7

CDR3 protein: CASSPEQGRTQYF
CDR3 DNA: TGTGCCAGCTCACCAGAGCAGGGGAGGACCCAGTACTTC
clone size: -
V gene: TRBV18
D gene: -
CDR3 length: 13
J gene: TRBJ2-5

CDR3 protein: CASNLRGGPIGYTF
CDR3 DNA: TGTGCCAGTAATCTCCGCGGGGGACCCATTGGCTACACCTTC
clone size: -
V gene: TRBV19
D gene: -
CDR3 length: 14
J gene: TRBJ1-2

CDR3 protein: CASSLGGYNSPLHF
CDR3 DNA: TGTGCCAGCAGCTTAGGCGGATATAATTCACCCCTCCACTTT
clone size: -
V gene: TRBV7-2
D gene: -
CDR3 length: 14
J gene: TRBJ1-6

CDR3 protein: CASSPFIDTVYEQYF
CDR3 DNA: TGTGCCAGCTCACCCTTTATTGATACTGTCTACGAGCAGTACTTC
clone size: -
V gene: TRBV18
D gene: -
CDR3 length: 15
J gene: TRBJ2-7

CDR3 protein: CASSLPQRGPYGYTF
CDR3 DNA: TGTGCCAGCAGCTTGCCCCAGCGGGGGCCCTATGGCTACACCTTC
clone size: -
V gene: TRBV5-4
D gene: -
CDR3 length: 15
J gene: TRBJ1-2

CDR3 protein: CASSRDSSYNEQFF
CDR3 DNA: TGTGCCAGCAGCCGGGACTCCTCCTACAATGAGCAGTTCTTC
clone size: -
V gene: TRBV7-2
D gene: -
CDR3 length: 14
J gene: TRBJ2-1

CDR3 protein: CASSLSKGAQETQYF
CDR3 DNA: TGTGCCAGCAGCCTATCAAAGGGGGCCCAAGAGACCCAGTACTTC
clone size: -
V gene: TRBV7-2
D gene: TRBD1
CDR3 length: 15
J gene: TRBJ2-5

CDR3 protein: CASSSGTGVNEKLFF
CDR3 DNA: TGTGCCAGCAGCTCTGGGACAGGCGTGAATGAAAAACTGTTTTTT
clone size: -
V gene: TRBV13
D gene: TRBD1
CDR3 length: 15
J gene: TRBJ1-4

CDR3 protein: CATSRDSSGGDTQYF
CDR3 DNA: TGTGCCACCAGCAGAGATTCTAGCGGGGGGGATACGCAGTATTTT
clone size: -
V gene: TRBV15
D gene: TRBD2
CDR3 length: 15
J gene: TRBJ2-3

CDR3 protein: CASGLGTGVTSTYEQYF
CDR3 DNA: TGTGCTAGTGGTTTGGGGACAGGGGTCACATCAACCTACGAGCAGTACTTC
clone size: -
V gene: TRBV12-5
D gene: TRBD1
CDR3 length: 17
J gene: TRBJ2-7

CDR3 protein: CATSRIVLAGGRTGELFF
CDR3 DNA: TGTGCCACCAGCAGAATTGTACTAGCGGGGGGTAGGACCGGGGAGCTGTTTTTT
clone size: -
V gene: TRBV15
D gene: TRBD2
CDR3 length: 18
J gene: TRBJ2-2

CDR3 protein: CASSLTPSGTDTQYF
CDR3 DNA: TGTGCCAGCAGCCTTACTCCTAGCGGCACAGATACGCAGTATTTT
clone size: once
V gene: TRBV7-2
D gene: -
CDR3 length: 15
J gene: TRBJ2-3

CDR3 protein: CASSSTGQSNSPLHF
CDR3 DNA: TGTGCCAGCAGCTCGACGGGACAGAGTAATTCACCCCTCCACTTT
clone size: -
V gene: TRBV7-2
D gene: TRBD1
CDR3 length: 15
J gene: TRBJ1-6

CDR3 protein: CASSYSAGTYEQYF
CDR3 DNA: TGTGCCAGCAGTTACTCAGCCGGGACCTACGAGCAGTACTTC
clone size: many
V gene: TRBV6-5
D gene: -
CDR3 length: 14
J gene: TRBJ2-7

CDR3 protein: CASSLAPGQGNEQFF
CDR3 DNA: TGTGCCAGCAGCTTAGCACCGGGACAGGGAAATGAGCAGTTCTTC
clone size: -
V gene: TRBV11-3
D gene: TRBD1
CDR3 length: 15
J gene: TRBJ2-1

CDR3 protein: CASSLPAGFNSPLHF
CDR3 DNA: TGTGCCAGCAGCTTACCCGCAGGGTTTAATTCACCCCTCCACTTT
clone size: -
V gene: TRBV11-2
D gene: -
CDR3 length: 15
J gene: TRBJ1-6

CDR3 protein: CASSLAQGTSGGYTF
CDR3 DNA: TGTGCCAGCAGCTTAGCACAGGGGACCTCCGGGGGCTACACCTTC
clone size: -
V gene: TRBV7-2
D gene: TRBD1
CDR3 length: 15
J gene: TRBJ1-2

CDR3 protein: CASSYPRRGVHEQYF
CDR3 DNA: TGTGCCAGCAGTTACCCCCGACGGGGTGTCCACGAGCAGTACTTC
clone size: -
V gene: TRBV6-5
D gene: -
CDR3 length: 15
J gene: TRBJ2-7

CDR3 protein: CASSFGQGNQPQHF
CDR3 DNA: TGTGCCAGTAGTTTCGGACAGGGCAATCAGCCCCAGCATTTT
clone size: -
V gene: TRBV19
D gene: TRBD1
CDR3 length: 14
J gene: TRBJ1-5

CDR3 protein: CASSSAAGAQETQYF
CDR3 DNA: TGTGCCAGCAGCTCCGCAGCGGGGGCCCAAGAGACCCAGTACTTC
clone size: -
V gene: TRBV7-2
D gene: TRBD2
CDR3 length: 15
J gene: TRBJ2-5